The 21 T cell receptor beta chains given below trace back to one sample, sequenced in a study of radiotherapy plus CTLA-4 blockade in lung cancer. The repertoire was sequenced with immunoSEQ multiplex PCR; TCRdb's copy has only in-frame clones and lacks some. The sample consists of about 51,000 clones, approximately 80% of them appearing once. The sample here was peripheral blood, taken from a patient treated with radiotherapy plus ipilimumab. The receptors were sampled from a human donor with non-small cell lung cancer whose response to radiotherapy plus ipilimumab could not be evaluated.

The J gene is TRBJ1-5, the V gene TRBV2; tentatively, D is TRBD1 (6 bases). Germline CDR1 SNHLY, CDR2 FYNNEI. The ends were cut back, 6 bases at V and 0 bases at J, with 12 bases in the middle. The CDR3 is 15 residues long. The CDR3 DNA reads TGTGCCAGCAGGGAACAGGGACATAGCAATCAGCCCCAGCATTTT. This translates into CASREQGHSNQPQHF.

This clone was detected only a few times. The chain recombines TRBV9 with TRBJ1-1; a possible D gene is TRBD1 (6 bases). From germline, CDR1 is SGDLS and CDR2 YYNGEE. Trimming removed 3 bases from V and 3 bases from J, with 12 bases in between. This CDR3 region has 14 residues. CDR3 in DNA: TGTGCCAGCAGCGCGGACAGCAGCGACACTGAAGCTTTCTTT. This sequence encodes CASSADSSDTEAFF.

The chain joins TRBV5-4 to TRBJ2-7; tentatively, D is TRBD1 (5 bases). V shed 3 bases and J shed 3 bases, with 10 bases lying between them. CDR1 SGHNT and CDR2 YYREEE come from the germline V gene (reference sequence). The CDR3 is 13 residues long. CDR3: CASSSYDSYEQYF. In DNA, the CDR3 is TGTGCCAGCAGCTCATACGACAGCTACGAGCAGTACTTC.

This chain joins TRBV30 and TRBJ2-2, with TRBD1 matching 7 bases. There are 14 residues in the CDR3. Germline trimming cut 8 bases from V and 0 bases from J; bases unmatched to any gene: 6. Germline V gene lookup returns CDR1 GTSNPN and CDR2 SVGIG (reference sequence). The CDR3 region is CARSGQTNTGELFF. CDR3 coding DNA: TGTGCCCGGTCGGGACAGACGAACACCGGGGAGCTGTTTTTT.

This clone occurred a few times. The chain has TRBV5-4 and TRBJ2-4; D is ambiguous. Trimming pared 3 bases from V and 6 bases from J, leaving 13 bases between. The CDR3 length is 14 residues. Germline V gives CDR1 SGHNT, CDR2 YYREEE (reference sequence). The CDR3, as DNA: TGTGCCAGCAGCTCATTATCCCGCGGAAACATTCAGTACTTC. It codes for CASSSLSRGNIQYF. Supplemented by reference TRBV5-4 and TRBJ2-4, the full variable domain reads ETGVTQSPTHLIKTRGQQVTLRCSSQSGHNTVSWYQQALGQGPQFIFQYYREEENGRGNFPPRFSGLQFPNYSSELNVNALELDDSALYLCASSSLSRGNIQYFGAGTRLSVL.

V usage is TRBV30 and J usage is TRBJ1-2, with D possibly being TRBD1 (6 bases). This CDR3 has 13 residues. Germline V gene sequence: CDR1 GTSNPN, CDR2 SVGIG (reference sequence). The CDR3, as DNA: TGTGCAATTTCCCGACAGGCTAACTATGGCTACACCTTC. This codes for CAISRQANYGYTF.

The chain links TRBV7-2 to TRBJ1-2; no clear D. This CDR3 is 14 amino acids long. The germline V gene has CDR1 SGHTA and CDR2 FQGNSA. V was pared by 6 bases and J by 0 bases, with 11 bases between. CDR3 loop: CASRQVRSNYGYTF. The DNA of the CDR3 is TGTGCCAGCAGACAAGTCAGGTCTAACTATGGCTACACCTTC.

The chain is built from TRBV7-8 and TRBJ1-2; 9 nucleotides agree with TRBD1. The CDR3 is 16 residues long. V lost 4 bases to trimming and J lost 6 bases; unmatched junction nucleotides: 12. Germline V CDR1 and CDR2: SGHVS, FQNEAQ. The CDR3 loop is CASSYGGTGRSNGYTF. As DNA, the CDR3 is TGTGCCAGCAGCTATGGGGGGACAGGGCGAAGTAATGGCTACACCTTC.

This clone turned up a few times. The rearrangement links TRBV7-3 to TRBJ1-1; perhaps TRBD1 as D (5 bases). V was clipped by 8 bases and J by 1 base, with 11 bases between them. Per the germline V gene, CDR1 is SGHTA and CDR2 is FQGTGA. The CDR3 spans 13 residues. CDR3 in DNA: TGTGCCAGCGGCCAGGGTGGGAACACTGAAGCTTTCTTT. Translation: CASGQGGNTEAFF.

This sequence joins TRBV6-1 and TRBJ2-7; the D gene is possibly TRBD1 (6 bases). Between the trimmed V and J ends, which lost 4 bases and 2 bases, there was a span of 12 bases. The CDR3 covers 14 residues. CDR1 is MNHNS and CDR2 is SASEGT in the germline V gene. CDR3 amino acids: CASSAVQGAYEQYF. CDR3 coding DNA: TGTGCCAGCAGTGCGGTACAGGGCGCCTACGAGCAGTACTTC.

V gene TRBV15 combines with J gene TRBJ1-1, with TRBD1 matching 10 bases. Germline lookup yields CDR1 LNHNV and CDR2 YYDKDF (reference sequence). The CDR3 totals 15 residues. Trimming took 0 bases from V and 4 from J; bases not matched to a gene: 2. The CDR3 DNA sequence: TGTGCCACCAGCAGAGATGGGACAGGGGCCACTGAAGCTTTCTTT. Translated: CATSRDGTGATEAFF.

By sample share, this clone is medium-sized (0.01 to 0.1%). J is TRBJ1-1 and V is TRBV7-9; perhaps TRBD1 as D (6 bases). The CDR3 is made up of 12 amino acids. Germline-derived CDR1 and CDR2 are SEHNR and FQNEAQ (reference sequence). With 8 bases removed from V and 6 bases from J, the gap between germline ends came to 13 bases. Here the CDR3 reads CASGGRAPEAFF. The CDR3 coding sequence is TGTGCCAGCGGGGGCAGGGCCCCTGAAGCTTTCTTT.

This sequence joins TRBV23-1 and TRBJ2-5; D gene ambiguous. TRBV23-1 is identified as an open reading frame with a role that is uncertain. Trimming stripped 4 bases from V and 5 bases from J, with 14 bases between. The CDR3 is made up of 14 amino acids. CDR3 DNA sequence: TGCGCCAGCAGTCCCCTCCGACTGCAGGAGACCCAGTACTTC. This codes for CASSPLRLQETQYF.

The chain combines TRBV28 with TRBJ1-1; 8 bases match TRBD1. Looked up from germline, CDR1 is MDHEN and CDR2 is SYDVKM. This CDR3 region has 15 residues. V trimming: 3 bases; J trimming: 1 base; junction bases outside the gene matches: 4. CDR3 sequence: CASSLSGTGNTEAFF. The CDR3 DNA is TGTGCCAGCAGTTTGTCCGGGACAGGGAACACTGAAGCTTTCTTT.

V and J are TRBV27 and TRBJ2-5, with 7 bases that match TRBD2. V lost 1 base and J lost 13; bases outside the gene matches: 6. The CDR3 length is 12 residues. Germline values: CDR1 MNHEY, CDR2 SMNVEV (reference sequence). The DNA for the CDR3 is TGTGCCAGCAGTTTATTGGGGACTATACCGTACTTC. This gives the protein CASSLLGTIPYF.

This clone was detected only a few times. The rearrangement links TRBV5-1 to TRBJ2-2, with 13 bases lining up with TRBD2. V was clipped by 4 bases and J by 2 bases; unmatched bases: 11. Germline V lookup: CDR1 SGHRS, CDR2 YFSETQ. The CDR3 has 19 residues. The CDR3 loop reads CASSLRTSGRAGNTGELFF. The CDR3 DNA follows: TGCGCCAGCAGCCTCCGGACTAGCGGGAGAGCCGGCAACACCGGGGAGCTGTTTTTT.

The chain recombines TRBV15 with TRBJ1-1; tentative D call: TRBD1 (5 bases). Trimming removed 0 bases from V and 3 bases from J, with 17 bases in between. The germline V gene has CDR1 LNHNV and CDR2 YYDKDF (reference sequence). This CDR3 has 17 amino acids. The CDR3 protein is CATSRDLGRGADTEAFF. The CDR3 DNA follows: TGTGCCACCAGCAGAGATTTGGGGCGGGGCGCGGACACTGAAGCTTTCTTT.

The V and J genes are TRBV11-2 and TRBJ1-1; D possibly corresponds to TRBD1 (5 bases). The CDR3 runs to 14 residues. Germline-derived CDR1 and CDR2 are SGHAT and FQNNGV. V was shortened by 5 bases and J by 7 bases, with 17 bases between the two germline ends. The CDR3 protein is CASSPRAGLYEAFF. The CDR3, as DNA: TGTGCCAGCAGCCCCCGGGCGGGACTTTATGAAGCTTTCTTT.

The chain combines TRBV19 with TRBJ2-7; 10 bases are shared with TRBD1. The CDR3 totals 14 residues. J was trimmed by 6 bases and V by 6 bases; bases with no gene match: 8. The germline CDR1 and CDR2 sequences are LNHDA and SQIVND (reference sequence). CDR3: CASSQLGTGAEQYF. CDR3 bases: TGTGCCAGTAGCCAACTTGGGACAGGGGCCGAGCAGTACTTC.

The chain recombines TRBV15 with TRBJ1-4; maybe TRBD1 (5 bases). The length of the CDR3 is 16 residues. Per germline, CDR1 LNHNV and CDR2 YYDKDF (reference sequence). Trimming shortened V by 3 bases and J by 0 bases, and 11 bases separated the two germline ends. The CDR3 coding sequence is TGTGCCACCAGCAGGGGTCAGGGTTCAACTAATGAAAAACTGTTTTTT. Its protein product is CATSRGQGSTNEKLFF.

This clone appeared a single time. This chain joins TRBV11-3 and TRBJ2-5; D ambiguous. There are 13 residues in the CDR3. Per the germline V gene, CDR1 is SGHNT and CDR2 is YENEEA. V was shortened by 2 bases and J by 4 bases, with 8 bases between the two germline ends. CDR3 region: CASSLRIRETQYF. The DNA of the CDR3 is TGTGCCAGCAGCTTAAGAATCAGAGAGACCCAGTACTTC.